The T cell receptor beta chain under discussion was sequenced for a study of cytomegalovirus exposure and HLA in healthy donors. At the level of the study: A subsequent analysis reported that the approximately 120 validation repertoires were produced on the same platform that had also been used for the 550 to 750 first-cohort repertoires. Points from the study as a whole: Reports indicated that the classifier achieved high specificity and sensitivity in diagnosing cytomegalovirus status. For most TCR sequences rarity was the rule, although some public TCRs occurred in many donors.

Here immunoSEQ multiplex PCR was the method, and the copy in TCRdb shows in-frame clones only, minus some. The sample lists roughly 330,000 clones, 75% to 90% occurring once. Worth noting for this clone: Its target is not known.

The donors were members of the approximately 120-subject validation cohort (separate from the approximately 670-subject first cohort). The clonotype originates from a woman under 40 in good health and CMV-seropositive. Input material: PBMCs.

The CDR3: CASSFGREFGVYGYTF. CDR3 DNA: TGTGCCAGCAGCTTCGGACGGGAGTTCGGGGTGTATGGCTACACCTTC. V and J are TRBV11-2 and TRBJ1-2; the D is unclear. The germline gives CDR1 SGHAT, CDR2 FQNNGV. Between the trimmed V and J ends, which lost 3 bases and 5 bases, there was a span of 19 bases. There are 16 residues in the CDR3. Combining the CDR3 with reference TRBV11-2 and TRBJ1-2 gives the whole variable domain EAGVAQSPRYKIIEKRQSVAFWCNPISGHATLYWYQQILGQGPKLLIQFQNNGVVDDSQLPKDRFSAERLKGVDSTLKIQPAKLEDSAVYLCASSFGREFGVYGYTFGSGTRLTVV.